The 17 T cell receptor beta chains below all came from one sample that was sequenced in a study of blood T cell repertoires in COVID-19. Libraries were prepared by immunoSEQ multiplex PCR; TCRdb keeps only in-frame clonotypes and omits some of them. The table has about 440,000 clones, roughly 85% seen once; the top ten hold approximately 2%. Sequencing was carried out using PBMCs or T cells enriched from blood (not recorded which). The receptor source for this set is a woman under 30 with acute COVID-19.

The CDR3 sequence: CATSDPDRAYNEQFF. DNA for the CDR3: TGTGCCACCAGTGATCCGGACAGGGCCTACAATGAGCAGTTCTTC. This chain connects TRBV24-1 to TRBJ2-1, with 8 bases aligning to TRBD1. This CDR3 has 15 amino acids. V shed 3 bases, J shed 2 bases, and the junction held 2 bases outside the gene matches. The germline V gene encodes CDR1 KGHDR and CDR2 SFDVKD.

The chain employs TRBV7-3 and TRBJ1-6; 12 bases are shared with TRBD1. The CDR3 is 16 residues long. Germline CDR1 reads SGHTA; CDR2 reads FQGTGA. J gave up 10 bases and V 0 bases, and 4 bases lay outside the gene matches. CDR3 amino acids: CASSLTGTGGWSPLHF. For the CDR3, the DNA is TGTGCCAGCAGCTTAACGGGGACAGGGGGCTGGTCACCCCTCCACTTT.

The chain uses TRBV11-2 and TRBJ1-2, with D unresolved. The length of the CDR3 is 13 residues. Germline V gene data show CDR1 as SGHAT and CDR2 as FQNNGV. Trimming pared 1 base from V and 8 bases from J, leaving 11 bases between. Here the CDR3 reads CASSLGLTGGYTF. CDR3 DNA sequence: TGTGCCAGCAGCTTAGGATTAACGGGAGGCTACACCTTC.

The chain carries TRBV30 and TRBJ2-5; TRBD1 matches 8 bases. This CDR3 has 13 amino acids. The germline V gene encodes CDR1 GTSNPN and CDR2 SVGIG (reference sequence). V was clipped by 3 bases and J by 4 bases; unmatched bases: 4. Here the CDR3 reads CAWRTQGAETQYF. The CDR3 region has the DNA TGTGCCTGGAGGACCCAGGGGGCAGAGACCCAGTACTTC.

The chain uses TRBV6-5 and TRBJ1-6; unclear D gene. The germline CDR1 and CDR2 sequences are MNHEY and SVGAGI. Trimming stripped 5 bases from V and 6 bases from J, with 11 bases between. The CDR3 runs to 14 residues. The CDR3 spells CASSRGSRNSPLHF. The CDR3 nucleotides read TGTGCCAGCAGTCGAGGGAGTCGTAATTCACCCCTCCACTTT.

The rearrangement uses TRBV9 and TRBJ1-4; 10 nucleotides align to TRBD1. From germline, CDR1 is SGDLS and CDR2 YYNGEE. The CDR3 length is 17 residues. V lost 4 bases to trimming and J lost 0 bases; unmatched junction nucleotides: 6. The CDR3 protein is CASSPRTGGPTNEKLFF. In DNA form, the CDR3 reads TGTGCCAGCAGCCCCCGGACAGGGGGTCCAACTAATGAAAAACTGTTTTTT.

The gene calls are TRBV7-9 and TRBJ2-7; 11 nucleotides line up with TRBD1. Germline V gene data show CDR1 as SEHNR and CDR2 as FQNEAQ (reference sequence). With 5 bases clipped from V and 3 bases from J, the junction kept 6 bases outside the gene matches. There are 15 residues in the CDR3. In DNA form, the CDR3 reads TGTGCCAGCAGCCGGCCGGGACAGGGGGGCTACGAGCAGTACTTC. Protein sequence: CASSRPGQGGYEQYF.

The rearrangement joins TRBV28 to TRBJ2-7, with D possibly TRBD2 on 6 matching bases. The CDR3 has 15 amino acids. CDR1 MDHEN and CDR2 SYDVKM come from the germline V gene. Between the trimmed V and J ends, which lost 3 bases and 2 bases, there was a span of 14 bases. The CDR3 is CASSLGTSKTYEQYF. In DNA form, the CDR3 reads TGTGCCAGCAGTTTGGGCACTAGCAAAACCTACGAGCAGTACTTC.

This clone occurred a few times. The DNA of the CDR3 is TGTGCCAGCAGCCAACTAGACAGACCCCATCAGCCCCAGCATTTT. Translating gives CASSQLDRPHQPQHF. The chain joins TRBV3-1 (or the pseudogene TRBV3-2) to TRBJ1-5; D is perhaps TRBD1 (5 bases). CDR1 and CDR2 from the germline V gene are LGHDT and YNNKEL (reference sequence). CDR3 size: 15 residues. Trimming removed 2 bases from V and 5 bases from J, with 13 bases in between.

V gene TRBV11-2 combines with J gene TRBJ1-1, with 9 positions matching TRBD1. The CDR3 runs to 15 residues. The germline V gene has CDR1 SGHAT and CDR2 FQNNGV. The ends lost 1 base at V and 4 bases at J; junction bases unmatched: 4. The CDR3 loop reads CASSLAGTGTTEAFF. The CDR3 region has the DNA TGTGCCAGCAGCTTAGCCGGGACAGGGACCACTGAAGCTTTCTTT.

This clone was seen once. The CDR3 nucleotides are TGTGCCACCCGGGGGGTATCGGGAGGCTACACCTTC. This encodes CATRGVSGGYTF. This chain joins TRBV19 and TRBJ1-2, with D perhaps matching TRBD1 (5 bases). V was cut by 10 bases and J by 8 bases, with 17 bases left in between. The CDR3 totals 12 residues. Germline V CDR1 and CDR2: LNHDA, SQIVND (reference sequence).

The chain carries TRBV30 and TRBJ2-7, with D unresolved. The CDR3 contains 12 residues. Trimming removed 1 base at V and 0 bases at J, with 4 bases between. Germline-derived CDR1 and CDR2 are GTSNPN and SVGIG (reference sequence). This chain's CDR3 is CAWSAVSYEQYF. CDR3 sequence (DNA): TGTGCCTGGAGTGCCGTCTCCTACGAGCAGTACTTC.

The chain joins TRBV2 to TRBJ2-5; tentative D call: TRBD2 (6 bases). Germline V CDR1 and CDR2: SNHLY, FYNNEI. The V and J ends lost 0 bases and 2 bases respectively, with 13 bases between them. The CDR3 spans 16 residues. The CDR3 sequence is CASSEALTGEQETQYF. CDR3 sequence (DNA): TGTGCCAGCAGTGAAGCGCTTACGGGGGAGCAAGAGACCCAGTACTTC.

The chain links TRBV10-3 to TRBJ1-5, with D unresolved. This CDR3 comprises 13 residues. Per the germline V gene, CDR1 is ENHRY and CDR2 is SYGVKD. V dropped 6 bases and J dropped 5 bases, with 11 bases sitting between them. CDR3 protein: CAIREVPDQPQHF. CDR3 bases: TGTGCCATCAGGGAGGTGCCAGATCAGCCCCAGCATTTT.

The chain combines TRBV7-2 with TRBJ2-1; D might be TRBD1 (6 bases). The CDR3 length is 17 residues. Germline V lookup: CDR1 SGHTA, CDR2 FQGNSA. Between the trimmed V and J ends, which lost 3 bases and 1 base, there was a span of 16 bases. The DNA of the CDR3 is TGTGCCAGCAGCTTGTTCCCTGGGACACAGTCCTACAATGAGCAGTTCTTC. It specifies CASSLFPGTQSYNEQFF.

The CDR3 reads CASSLGRGREQYF. The CDR3 DNA reads as TGCGCCAGCAGCTTGGGCAGGGGGCGCGAGCAGTACTTC. The rearrangement uses TRBV5-1 and TRBJ2-7; 8 nucleotides align to TRBD1. V dropped 0 bases and J dropped 6; count of bases not matched to a gene: 2. Per the germline V gene, CDR1 is SGHRS and CDR2 is YFSETQ. The CDR3 has 13 residues.

The chain recombines TRBV28 with TRBJ1-1, with TRBD1 as a possible D gene (5 bases). This CDR3 is 11 amino acids long. V gave up 2 bases and J gave up 11 bases, with 9 bases separating them. Looked up from germline, CDR1 is MDHEN and CDR2 is SYDVKM. This CDR3 is CASSLPGYAFF. CDR3 sequence (DNA): TGTGCCAGCAGTTTACCAGGGTACGCTTTCTTT.